These 17 T cell receptor beta chains came from one sample sequenced in a study of cytomegalovirus exposure and HLA in healthy donors. Some clones are missing from TCRdb's copy, which holds only in-frame ones; the method was immunoSEQ multiplex PCR. Here the sample spans around 250,000 clones, 90% being singletons. The sequencing input was PBMCs. These receptors originate from a young woman in good health and CMV-seronegative.

V usage is TRBV13 and J usage is TRBJ1-1; maybe TRBD1 (5 bases). Germline-derived CDR1 and CDR2 are PRHDT and FYEKMQ (reference sequence). This CDR3 is built from 16 residues. V was cut by 2 bases and J by 0 bases, with 13 bases left in between. This chain's CDR3 is CASSLRSEGMNTEAFF. CDR3 coding DNA: TGTGCCAGCAGCTTAAGGTCGGAGGGGATGAACACTGAAGCTTTCTTT.

The chain carries TRBV7-6 and TRBJ2-2; possibly TRBD1 for D (6 bases). This CDR3 is 15 amino acids long. CDR1 SGHVS and CDR2 FNYEAQ come from the germline V gene. V gave up 4 bases and J gave up 4 bases, with 13 bases separating them. This CDR3 reads CASSSYRVTTGELFF. Here the CDR3 DNA reads TGTGCCAGCAGCTCCTACAGGGTAACCACCGGGGAGCTGTTTTTT. The full variable domain, rest sourced from reference TRBV7-6 and TRBJ2-2, is GAGVSQSPRYKVTKRGQDVALRCDPISGHVSLYWYRQALGQGPEFLTYFNYEAQQDKSGLPNDRFSAERPEGSISTLTIQRTEQRDSAMYRCASSSYRVTTGELFFGEGSRLTVL.

This rearrangement joins TRBV5-4 to TRBJ1-4; 8 bases line up with TRBD1. With V trimmed by 0 bases and J by 4 bases, 8 bases remained unmatched. The CDR3 is 17 amino acids. The germline gives CDR1 SGHNT, CDR2 YYREEE (reference sequence). CDR3 sequence: CASSLGDRGGDNEKLFF. Written as DNA, the CDR3 is TGTGCCAGCAGCTTGGGAGACAGGGGAGGGGATAATGAAAAACTGTTTTTT.

This chain uses TRBV6-5 with TRBJ1-1, with a possible D match to TRBD1 (5 bases). V lost 3 bases and J 7 bases, leaving 9 bases between the germline ends. The CDR3 extends over 12 amino acids. Germline-derived CDR1 and CDR2 are MNHEY and SVGAGI. The CDR3 coding sequence is TGTGCCAGCAGTTATGGGAGGGGTGAAGCTTTCTTT. Protein sequence: CASSYGRGEAFF.

Regarding this clone: Other DNA sequences in the sample encode the same CDR3. The rearrangement joins TRBV29-1 to TRBJ1-1; possibly TRBD1 for D (5 bases). The CDR3 spans 13 residues. Germline V lookup: CDR1 SQVTM, CDR2 ANQGSEA. Trimming pared 3 bases from V and 4 bases from J, leaving 12 bases between. CDR3 sequence reads: CSVEEQGSTEAFF. The CDR3 bases are TGCAGCGTTGAGGAGCAGGGATCCACTGAAGCTTTCTTT.

The CDR3 region is CASSLGQGTNQPQHF. The DNA of the CDR3 is TGTGCCAGCAGCTTGGGACAGGGGACCAATCAGCCCCAGCATTTT. The chain uses TRBV7-2 and TRBJ1-5, with TRBD1 identical over 10 bases. V lost 3 bases and J lost 3; bases outside the gene matches: 2. The CDR3 loop spans 15 amino acids. The germline V gene has CDR1 SGHTA and CDR2 FQGNSA.

V usage is TRBV5-4 and J usage is TRBJ2-5; the D gene is possibly TRBD2 (5 bases). This CDR3 has 13 amino acids. Germline V gene lookup returns CDR1 SGHNT and CDR2 YYREEE (reference sequence). V was pared by 4 bases and J by 1 base, with 8 bases between. CDR3 in amino acids: CASSAAGQETQYF. CDR3 nucleotides: TGTGCCAGCAGCGCGGCGGGCCAAGAGACCCAGTACTTC.

V is TRBV19 and J is TRBJ2-1; 9 positions match TRBD2. The CDR3 is 15 amino acids. V was pared by 3 bases and J by 4 bases, with 4 bases of the junction left unmatched. Germline V CDR1 and CDR2: LNHDA, SQIVND (reference sequence). Here the CDR3 reads CASSMTSGPYNEQFF. CDR3 bases: TGTGCCAGTAGTATGACTAGCGGCCCTTACAATGAGCAGTTCTTC.

V usage is TRBV2 and J usage is TRBJ2-5; D uncertain. Germline values: CDR1 SNHLY, CDR2 FYNNEI. There are 13 residues in the CDR3. V was shortened by 2 bases and J by 5 bases, with 9 bases between the two germline ends. Here the CDR3 reads CASSETPGETQYF. The CDR3 DNA reads as TGTGCCAGCAGTGAAACCCCGGGTGAGACCCAGTACTTC.

V gene TRBV7-9 combines with J gene TRBJ2-7; 7 bases align to TRBD2. The CDR3 runs 16 residues. The trim removed 5 bases at V and 7 bases at J, leaving 17 bases unmatched. Germline CDR1 reads SEHNR; CDR2 reads FQNEAQ (reference sequence). CDR3 sequence (DNA): TGTGCCAGCAGCCCAGACACTAGCGCTAGCTCCTTTGAGCAGTACTTC. It specifies CASSPDTSASSFEQYF.

The rearrangement joins TRBV29-1 to TRBJ1-2; 11 bases are a match to TRBD1. The CDR3 has 15 residues. Germline assignment: CDR1 SQVTM and CDR2 ANQGSEA. With V trimmed by 4 bases and J by 3 bases, 7 bases remained unmatched. CDR3 region: CSVGRAGQGDYGYTF. The CDR3 DNA is TGCAGCGTTGGTAGGGCGGGACAGGGGGACTATGGCTACACCTTC.

The chain recombines TRBV4-1 with TRBJ1-2, with D perhaps matching TRBD1 (5 bases). The germline V gene has CDR1 MGHRA and CDR2 YSYEKL. The CDR3 is made up of 15 amino acids. The ends were cut back, 4 bases at V and 3 bases at J, with 15 bases in the middle. The CDR3 reads CASSPSPGGYYGYTF. The CDR3 nucleotides read TGCGCCAGCAGCCCGAGCCCGGGGGGTTACTATGGCTACACCTTC.

This chain links TRBV4-3 with TRBJ1-2; TRBD1 matches at 7 bases. The CDR3 spans 14 residues. V shed 4 bases and J 3 bases; nucleotides not matched to a gene: 5. Germline loops: CDR1 LGHNA, CDR2 YSLEER. The CDR3 is CASSLLTGDYGYTF. Written as DNA, the CDR3 is TGCGCCAGCAGCCTCCTAACAGGGGACTATGGCTACACCTTC.

The chain couples TRBV28 to TRBJ2-4, with D possibly TRBD1 on 6 matching bases. The CDR3 is 15 residues long. V lost 5 bases to trimming and J lost 0 bases, with 11 bases between them. Germline lookup yields CDR1 MDHEN and CDR2 SYDVKM. The CDR3: CASSPGHQAKNIQYF. The CDR3 coding sequence is TGTGCCAGCAGTCCGGGACACCAAGCCAAAAACATTCAGTACTTC.

The CDR3 loop reads CASSLMSGSYEQYF. The CDR3, as DNA: TGTGCCAGCAGTTTAATGTCGGGATCCTACGAGCAGTACTTC. This rearrangement joins TRBV27 to TRBJ2-7, with D perhaps TRBD2 (5 bases). CDR3 length: 14 amino acids. Germline CDR1 is MNHEY and CDR2 is SMNVEV (reference sequence). Deletions cut 2 bases from V and 1 base from J, with 9 bases between.

This chain uses TRBV28 with TRBJ1-1, with TRBD1 matching 8 bases. The CDR3 length is 13 residues. The germline gives CDR1 MDHEN, CDR2 SYDVKM. V dropped 7 bases and J dropped 11; count of bases not matched to a gene: 12. DNA of the CDR3: TGTGCCAGCACCTACGGGACAGGTCGAGGGGCTTTCTTT. Translating gives CASTYGTGRGAFF. Using reference TRBV28 and TRBJ1-1 for the parts outside the CDR3, the full variable domain is DVKVTQSSRYLVKRTGEKVFLECVQDMDHENMFWYRQDPGLGLRLIYFSYDVKMKEKGDIPEGYSVSREKKERFSLILESASTNQTSMYLCASTYGTGRGAFFGQGTRLTVV.

The chain recombines TRBV13 with TRBJ1-2, with 9 bases matching TRBD1. The CDR3 is 19 amino acids. Looked up from germline, CDR1 is PRHDT and CDR2 is FYEKMQ (reference sequence). The trim removed 5 bases at V and 4 bases at J, leaving 20 bases unmatched. The CDR3 DNA reads TGTGCCAGCAGCCCAAAGACCTCGAACAGGGGGCGAGCACTCTATGGCTACACCTTC. Protein sequence: CASSPKTSNRGRALYGYTF.